This TCR beta chain came from a study of CD8 T cells in ankylosing spondylitis. Study-wide results and caveats: CD8+ disease-linked clones were present at relatively low frequencies in blood. The study looked at matched synovial fluid samples from ankylosing spondylitis patients. Disease-linked clones were reported to be significantly enriched there. A TCR beta motif made of under 10 highly homologous variants seemed typical of ankylosing spondylitis blood.

The germline V gene has CDR1 SGHAT and CDR2 FQNNGV. The CDR3 contains 17 residues. The ends lost 0 bases at V and 2 bases at J; junction bases unmatched: 7. By quantitative 5'-RACE with molecular barcodes, the TCR beta libraries were made. TCRdb independently ran MiXCR on the 5' RACE reads; one entry per CDR3 protein. The sample holds under 200,000 distinct CDR3 sequences, more than 9% seen once. This clonotype was observed many times. Its antigen is currently unknown. The receptor was derived from a male donor with ankylosing spondylitis or in good health (not recorded which). This chain joins TRBV11-2 and TRBJ2-3, with TRBD1 matching over 8 bases. Sequenced sample: blood, either unsorted or a sorted T cell fraction (not recorded which). The CDR3 sequence: CASSLDLRTGITDTQYF. The DNA of the CDR3 is TGTGCCAGCAGCTTAGATCTAAGGACAGGGATCACAGATACGCAGTATTTT.